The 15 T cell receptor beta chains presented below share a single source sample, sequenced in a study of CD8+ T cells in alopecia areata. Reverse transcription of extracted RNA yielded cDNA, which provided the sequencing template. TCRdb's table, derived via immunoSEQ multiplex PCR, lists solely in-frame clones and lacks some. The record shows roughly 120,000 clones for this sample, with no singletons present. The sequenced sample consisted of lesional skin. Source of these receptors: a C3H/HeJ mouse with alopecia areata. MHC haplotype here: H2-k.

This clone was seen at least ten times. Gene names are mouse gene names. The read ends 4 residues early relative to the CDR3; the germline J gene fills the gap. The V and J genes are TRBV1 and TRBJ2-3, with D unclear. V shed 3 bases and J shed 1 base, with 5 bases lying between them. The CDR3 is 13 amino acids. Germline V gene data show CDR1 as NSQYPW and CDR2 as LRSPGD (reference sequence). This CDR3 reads CTCSAAGAETLYF. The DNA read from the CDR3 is TGCACCTGCAGTGCTGCAGGTGCAGAA. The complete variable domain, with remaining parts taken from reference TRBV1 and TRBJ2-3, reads VTLLEQNPRWRLVPRGQAVNLRCILKNSQYPWMSWYQQDLQKQLQWLFTLRSPGDKEVKSLPGADYLATRVTDTELRLQVANMSQGRTLYCTCSAAGAETLYFGSGTRLTVL.

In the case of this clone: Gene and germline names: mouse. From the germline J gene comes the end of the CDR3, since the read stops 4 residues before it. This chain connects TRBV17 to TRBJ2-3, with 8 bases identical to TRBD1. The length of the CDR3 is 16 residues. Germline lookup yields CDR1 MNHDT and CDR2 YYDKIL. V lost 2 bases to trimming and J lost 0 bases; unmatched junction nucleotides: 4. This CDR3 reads CASSRRTGYSAETLYF. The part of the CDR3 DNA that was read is TGTGCTAGCAGTAGACGGACAGGGTATAGTGCAGAA.

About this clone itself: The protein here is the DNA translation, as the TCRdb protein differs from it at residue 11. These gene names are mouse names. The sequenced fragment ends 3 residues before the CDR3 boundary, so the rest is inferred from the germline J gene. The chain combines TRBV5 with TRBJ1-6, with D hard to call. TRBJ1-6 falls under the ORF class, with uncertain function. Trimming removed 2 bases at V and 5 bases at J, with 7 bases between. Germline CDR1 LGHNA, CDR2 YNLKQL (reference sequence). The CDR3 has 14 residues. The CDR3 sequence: CASSQNQNNSPLYF. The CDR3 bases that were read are TGTGCCAGCAGCCAAAACCAGAATAATTCGCCC.

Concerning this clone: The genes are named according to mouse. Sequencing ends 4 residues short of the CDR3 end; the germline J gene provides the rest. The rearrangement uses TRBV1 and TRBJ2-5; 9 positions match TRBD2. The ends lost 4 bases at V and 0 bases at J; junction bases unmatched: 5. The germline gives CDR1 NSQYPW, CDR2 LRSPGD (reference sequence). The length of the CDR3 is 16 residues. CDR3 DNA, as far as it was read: TGCACCTGCAGTGTGACTGGGGGATTTAACCAAGAC. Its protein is CTCSVTGGFNQD. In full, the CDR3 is CTCSVTGGFNQDTQYF.

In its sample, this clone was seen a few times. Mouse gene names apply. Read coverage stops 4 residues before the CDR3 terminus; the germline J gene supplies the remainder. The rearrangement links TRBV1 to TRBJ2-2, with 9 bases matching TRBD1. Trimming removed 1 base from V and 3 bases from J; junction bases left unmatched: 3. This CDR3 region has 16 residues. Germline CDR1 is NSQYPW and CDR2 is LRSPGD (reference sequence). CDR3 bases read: TGCACCTGCAGTGCAGGACAGGGGGTGGACACCGGG. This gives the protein CTCSAGQGVDTG. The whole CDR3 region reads CTCSAGQGVDTGQLYF.

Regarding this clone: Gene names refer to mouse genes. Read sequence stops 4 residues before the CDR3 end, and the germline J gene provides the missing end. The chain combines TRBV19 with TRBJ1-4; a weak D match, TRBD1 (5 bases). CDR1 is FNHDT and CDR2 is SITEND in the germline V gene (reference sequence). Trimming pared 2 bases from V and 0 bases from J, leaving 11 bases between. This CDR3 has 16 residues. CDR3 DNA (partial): TGTGCCAGCAGTATTCCAGGACACATTTCCAACGAA. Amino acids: CASSIPGHISNE. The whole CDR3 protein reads CASSIPGHISNERLFF.

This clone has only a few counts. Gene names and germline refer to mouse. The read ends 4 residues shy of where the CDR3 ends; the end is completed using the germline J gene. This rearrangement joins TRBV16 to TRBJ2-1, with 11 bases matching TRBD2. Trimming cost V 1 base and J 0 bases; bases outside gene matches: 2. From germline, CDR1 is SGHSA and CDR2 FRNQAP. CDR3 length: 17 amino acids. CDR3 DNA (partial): TGTGCAAGCAGCTTAGGGACTGGGGGGAATAACTATGCT. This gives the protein CASSLGTGGNNYA. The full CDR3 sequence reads CASSLGTGGNNYAEQFF.

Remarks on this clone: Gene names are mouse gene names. The DNA read from the CDR3 is TGTGCCAGCAGTCTGGGACTGGGGGTGAACTATGCT. This gives the protein CASSLGLGVNYA. The full CDR3 is CASSLGLGVNYAEQFF. J is TRBJ2-1 and V is TRBV13-3; 11 bases fit TRBD2. The sequence runs out 4 residues before the end of the CDR3; the remainder is reconstructed from the germline J gene. Germline CDR1 and CDR2: NNHDY and SYVADS. The V and J ends lost 4 bases and 1 base, in that order; junction bases with no gene match: 4. The length of the CDR3 is 16 residues.

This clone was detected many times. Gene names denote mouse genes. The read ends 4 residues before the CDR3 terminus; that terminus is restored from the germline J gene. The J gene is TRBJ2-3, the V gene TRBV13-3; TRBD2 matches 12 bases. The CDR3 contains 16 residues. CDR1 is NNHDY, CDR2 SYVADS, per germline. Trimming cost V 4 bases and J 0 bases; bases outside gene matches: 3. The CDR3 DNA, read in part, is TGTGCCAGCAGTCTGACTGGGGGGGCTAGTGCAGAA. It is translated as CASSLTGGASAE. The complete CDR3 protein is CASSLTGGASAETLYF.

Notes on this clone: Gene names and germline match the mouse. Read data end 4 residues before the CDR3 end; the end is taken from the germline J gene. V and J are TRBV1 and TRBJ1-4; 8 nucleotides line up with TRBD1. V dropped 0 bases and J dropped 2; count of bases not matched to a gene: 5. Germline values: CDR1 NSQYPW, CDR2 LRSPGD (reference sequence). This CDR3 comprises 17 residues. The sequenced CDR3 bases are TGCACCTGCAGTGCAGATCTCAGGGGGCGCTCCAACGAA. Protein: CTCSADLRGRSNE. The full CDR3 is CTCSADLRGRSNERLFF.

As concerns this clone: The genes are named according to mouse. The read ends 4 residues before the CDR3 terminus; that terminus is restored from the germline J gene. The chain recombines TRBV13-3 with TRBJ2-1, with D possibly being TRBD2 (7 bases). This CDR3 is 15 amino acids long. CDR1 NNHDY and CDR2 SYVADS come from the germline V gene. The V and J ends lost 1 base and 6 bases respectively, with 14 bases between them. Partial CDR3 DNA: TGTGCCAGCAGTGATTTTGGGGGGCGGGTTGCT. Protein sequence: CASSDFGGRVA. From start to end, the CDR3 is CASSDFGGRVAEQFF.

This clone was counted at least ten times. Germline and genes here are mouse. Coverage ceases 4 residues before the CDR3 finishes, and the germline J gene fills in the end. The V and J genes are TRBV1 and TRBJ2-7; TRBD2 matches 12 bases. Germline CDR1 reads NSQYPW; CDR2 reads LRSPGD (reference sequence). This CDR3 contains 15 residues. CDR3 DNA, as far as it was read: TGCACCTGCAGTGAACGACTGGGGGGGCGCGAT. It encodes CTCSERLGGRD. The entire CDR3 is CTCSERLGGRDEQYF.

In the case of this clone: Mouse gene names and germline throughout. CDR3 bases read: TGCACCTGCACCACAAGGGACAGGGCGGAATACTAT. It is translated as CTCTTRDRAEYY. The CDR3 as a whole reads CTCTTRDRAEYYEQYF. The chain links TRBV1 to TRBJ2-7; 9 bases line up with TRBD1. The missing CDR3 end, 4 residues past where the read stops, is filled in from the germline J gene. The CDR3 loop spans 16 amino acids. J lost 3 bases, V lost 7 bases, and 13 bases had no gene match. From germline, CDR1 is NSQYPW and CDR2 LRSPGD (reference sequence). The full variable domain, with the rest looked up from reference TRBV1 and TRBJ2-7, is VTLLEQNPRWRLVPRGQAVNLRCILKNSQYPWMSWYQQDLQKQLQWLFTLRSPGDKEVKSLPGADYLATRVTDTELRLQVANMSQGRTLYCTCTTRDRAEYYEQYFGPGTRLTVL.

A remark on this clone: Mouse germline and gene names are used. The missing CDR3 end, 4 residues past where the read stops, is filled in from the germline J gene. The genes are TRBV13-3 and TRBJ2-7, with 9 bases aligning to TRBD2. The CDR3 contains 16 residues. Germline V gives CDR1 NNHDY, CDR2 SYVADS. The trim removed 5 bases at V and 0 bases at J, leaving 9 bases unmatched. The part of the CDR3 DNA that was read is TGTGCCAGCAGGGGCCCGGACTGGGGTAGCTCCTAT. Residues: CASRGPDWGSSY. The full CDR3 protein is CASRGPDWGSSYEQYF.

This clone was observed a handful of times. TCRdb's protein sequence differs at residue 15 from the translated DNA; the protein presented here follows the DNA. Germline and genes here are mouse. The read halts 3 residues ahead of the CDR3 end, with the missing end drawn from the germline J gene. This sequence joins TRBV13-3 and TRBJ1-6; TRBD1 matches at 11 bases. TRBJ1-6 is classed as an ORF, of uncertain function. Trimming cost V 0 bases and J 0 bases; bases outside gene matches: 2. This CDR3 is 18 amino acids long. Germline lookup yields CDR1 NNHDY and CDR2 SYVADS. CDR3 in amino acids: CASSDGTGGHSYNSPLYF. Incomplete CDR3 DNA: TGTGCCAGCAGTGATGGGACAGGGGGCCATTCCTATAATTCGCCC.